These 22 T cell receptor beta chains were all obtained from the same sample, sequenced in a study of blood T cell repertoires in COVID-19. Sequenced by immunoSEQ multiplex PCR; TCRdb stores in-frame clones only, minus some. The sample lists fewer than 250,000 clones, around 90% occurring once. The specimen was peripheral blood. Source of these receptors: a man aged 25-40 years with COVID-19, enrolled during active disease.

The gene calls are TRBV12-3 or TRBV12-4 and TRBJ2-5, with D possibly being TRBD2 (6 bases). Trimming removed 5 bases from V and 4 bases from J, with 8 bases in between. This CDR3 is built from 12 residues. This chain's CDR3 is CASSQLAETQYF. The CDR3 DNA sequence: TGTGCCAGCAGTCAACTAGCAGAGACCCAGTACTTC.

The chain carries TRBV23-1 and TRBJ2-1; no clear D. TRBV23-1 is annotated as an ORF whose role is uncertain. The CDR3 totals 13 residues. Trimming pared 4 bases from V and 7 bases from J, leaving 11 bases between. As DNA, the CDR3 is TGCGCCAGCAGTCCCACGCCCGGGAATGAGCAGTTCTTC. Its protein product is CASSPTPGNEQFF.

The chain employs TRBV5-4 and TRBJ2-7; D perhaps matches TRBD2 (6 bases). V was clipped by 4 bases and J by 4 bases, with 21 bases between them. CDR1 and CDR2 from the germline V gene are SGHNT and YYREEE (reference sequence). This CDR3 is 16 amino acids long. The CDR3 region has the DNA TGTGCCAGCAGCCCAGATTCCGGGACTTCGGGGTACGAGCAGTACTTC. It is translated as CASSPDSGTSGYEQYF.

This clone was observed a single time. V and J are TRBV19 and TRBJ2-2, with TRBD2 matching 10 bases. The CDR3 extends over 16 amino acids. Looked up from germline, CDR1 is LNHDA and CDR2 is SQIVND (reference sequence). The ends lost 3 bases at V and 5 bases at J; junction bases unmatched: 6. The CDR3 reads CASSMTSGSTTGELFF. In DNA form, the CDR3 reads TGTGCCAGTAGTATGACTAGCGGGTCTACTACCGGGGAGCTGTTTTTT.

The V gene is TRBV5-5, the J gene TRBJ1-1; D is perhaps TRBD1 (5 bases). The V gene's germline CDR1 is SGHKS and CDR2 YYEKEE (reference sequence). V was cut by 0 bases and J by 6 bases, with 12 bases left in between. The CDR3 is 14 amino acids. Here the CDR3 reads CASSLAPGRAEAFF. The CDR3 DNA reads TGTGCCAGCAGCTTGGCCCCAGGGAGGGCTGAAGCTTTCTTT.

The rearrangement links TRBV19 to TRBJ1-2; 9 positions agree with TRBD1. There are 15 residues in the CDR3. Trimming at V came to 5 bases and at J to 2 bases, leaving 6 bases not matched to a gene. Germline CDR1 is LNHDA and CDR2 is SQIVND (reference sequence). CDR3 amino acids: CASSQRDRDNYGYTF. In DNA form, the CDR3 reads TGTGCCAGTAGTCAACGGGACAGGGACAACTATGGCTACACCTTC.

The rearrangement links TRBV7-9 to TRBJ1-2; D perhaps matches TRBD1 (5 bases). Trimming removed 4 bases at V and 4 bases at J, with 19 bases between. CDR3 length equals 16 residues. Germline assignment: CDR1 SEHNR and CDR2 FQNEAQ (reference sequence). CDR3 coding DNA: TGTGCCAGCAGCTCCTCCGGGACTCAAAAATCCTATGGCTACACCTTC. Residues: CASSSSGTQKSYGYTF.

This rearrangement joins TRBV19 to TRBJ1-6; 7 positions match TRBD1. In germline, CDR1 is LNHDA, CDR2 SQIVND (reference sequence). Losses at the gene ends were 3 bases for V and 8 bases for J; bases not matched to a gene: 10. This CDR3 has 16 amino acids. The CDR3 DNA follows: TGTGCCAGTAGTATCTCGGAGGGCAGGGGGGATTCACCCCTCCACTTT. Translating gives CASSISEGRGDSPLHF.

The V call is TRBV19, the J call TRBJ1-2, with a weak D call TRBD1 (6 bases). Germline V gene lookup returns CDR1 LNHDA and CDR2 SQIVND (reference sequence). V lost 6 bases and J 4 bases, leaving 18 bases between the germline ends. The CDR3 is made up of 15 amino acids. The CDR3, as DNA: TGTGCCAGTAGCGTACTTCAGGGGCAAGGCTATGGCTACACCTTC. Its protein product is CASSVLQGQGYGYTF.

This clone was found once. V and J are TRBV15 and TRBJ2-3, with 8 positions matching TRBD1. The V gene's germline CDR1 is LNHNV and CDR2 YYDKDF (reference sequence). V shed 6 bases and J 4 bases; nucleotides not matched to a gene: 15. The CDR3 covers 17 residues. This CDR3 reads CATRGTLGQGSSDTQYF. In nucleotides, the CDR3 is TGTGCCACCAGGGGCACCCTAGGACAGGGTTCGTCAGATACGCAGTATTTT.

V is TRBV7-6 and J is TRBJ2-2, with 9 positions matching TRBD1. V lost 4 bases, J lost 4 bases, and 7 bases stayed unmatched. CDR1 and CDR2 (germline): SGHVS, FNYEAQ. CDR3 length: 16 residues. CDR3 in amino acids: CASSSRTGDSTGELFF. The CDR3 DNA reads TGTGCCAGCAGCTCCCGGACAGGGGATTCCACCGGGGAGCTGTTTTTT.

The chain links TRBV6-6 to TRBJ1-6; no firm D call. The CDR3 loop spans 14 amino acids. Germline-derived CDR1 and CDR2 are MNHNY and SVGAGI (reference sequence). V was pared by 8 bases and J by 9 bases, with 17 bases between. CDR3 DNA: TGTGCCAGCCGGACTGTGACTGCGGGTTCACCCCTCCACTTT. Protein sequence: CASRTVTAGSPLHF.

In this sample, this clone turned up once. The chain has TRBV4-2 and TRBJ2-3; 10 nucleotides match TRBD1. Looked up from germline, CDR1 is LGHNA and CDR2 is YNFKEQ. CDR3 length equals 17 residues. J lost 1 base, V lost 0 bases, and 4 bases had no gene match. CDR3 bases: TGTGCCAGCAGCCAAGATTACGGGACAGGGGGCACAGATACGCAGTATTTT. Translated, it gives CASSQDYGTGGTDTQYF.

CDR3 region: CASSDWGQGPSNYGYTF. The CDR3 DNA sequence: TGTGCCAGCAGTGATTGGGGACAGGGGCCGTCTAACTATGGCTACACCTTC. This chain joins TRBV6-1 and TRBJ1-2; TRBD1 matches 10 bases. The CDR3 extends over 17 amino acids. Germline V gene sequence: CDR1 MNHNS, CDR2 SASEGT. The V gene end was trimmed by 3 bases and the J gene end by 0 bases; junction bases not matched to a gene: 7.

The chain has TRBV5-4 and TRBJ2-7; 7 bases agree with TRBD1. The length of the CDR3 is 15 residues. CDR1 SGHNT and CDR2 YYREEE come from the germline V gene (reference sequence). The V gene end was trimmed by 4 bases and the J gene end by 4 bases; junction bases not matched to a gene: 11. CDR3 nucleotide sequence: TGTGCCAGCAGCCGAACGACAGGGTCCCCGTACGAGCAGTACTTC. Its protein is CASSRTTGSPYEQYF.

The genes are TRBV5-1 and TRBJ1-2; D may be TRBD1 (6 bases). The V end lost 2 bases, the J end lost 4 bases, and 12 bases lay between the germline ends. Germline CDR1 reads SGHRS; CDR2 reads YFSETQ. The CDR3 is 14 residues long. CDR3 bases: TGCGCCAGCAGCTTCGGGGGGCAAGGCTATGGCTACACCTTC. Translation gives CASSFGGQGYGYTF.

This chain joins TRBV11-2 and TRBJ2-7; D unresolved. There are 18 residues in the CDR3. Trimming removed 0 bases from V and 1 base from J, with 19 bases in between. Germline values: CDR1 SGHAT, CDR2 FQNNGV. The CDR3 here is CASSLDPPRPGWSYEQYF. CDR3 DNA: TGTGCCAGCAGCTTAGACCCCCCCAGGCCAGGATGGTCCTACGAGCAGTACTTC.

V usage is TRBV5-1 and J usage is TRBJ2-3; the D gene is possibly TRBD2 (5 bases). The length of the CDR3 is 14 residues. Germline assignment: CDR1 SGHRS and CDR2 YFSETQ. The V gene lost 0 bases and the J gene lost 3 bases, with 8 bases spanning the gap. The CDR3 spells CASSLAGMTDTQYF. CDR3 bases: TGCGCCAGCAGCTTGGCGGGAATGACAGATACGCAGTATTTT. The variable domain in full, completed from reference TRBV5-1 and TRBJ2-3, reads KAGVTQTPRYLIKTRGQQVTLSCSPISGHRSVSWYQQTPGQGLQFLFEYFSETQRNKGNFPGRFSGRQFSNSRSEMNVSTLELGDSALYLCASSLAGMTDTQYFGPGTRLTVL.

The chain joins TRBV7-9 to TRBJ1-1; D gene ambiguous. Germline V CDR1 and CDR2: SEHNR, FQNEAQ (reference sequence). The CDR3 is made up of 14 amino acids. V was shortened by 3 bases and J by 1 base, with 9 bases between the two germline ends. The CDR3 spells CASSFSRENTEAFF. CDR3 DNA sequence: TGTGCCAGCAGCTTTTCAAGAGAGAACACTGAAGCTTTCTTT.

J is TRBJ1-3 and V is TRBV4-1; unclear D gene. The CDR3 contains 15 residues. Trimming took off 1 base at V and 0 bases at J, with 7 bases between the two ends. Germline V gene data show CDR1 as MGHRA and CDR2 as YSYEKL. The DNA of the CDR3 is TGCGCCAGCAGCCAAGGTCAAGCCTCTGGAAACACCATATATTTT. Protein product: CASSQGQASGNTIYF.

The V and J genes are TRBV4-2 and TRBJ1-2, with TRBD1 as a possible D gene (6 bases). CDR3 size: 14 residues. Per germline, CDR1 LGHNA and CDR2 YNFKEQ. Trimming pared 1 base from V and 3 bases from J, leaving 9 bases between. The chain's CDR3 is CASSQGTDHYGYTF. CDR3 DNA sequence: TGTGCCAGCAGCCAAGGGACAGACCACTATGGCTACACCTTC.

The rearrangement links TRBV2 to TRBJ2-7, with D perhaps matching TRBD1 (5 bases). This CDR3 has 13 amino acids. V was cut by 5 bases and J by 3 bases, with 11 bases left in between. Per germline, CDR1 SNHLY and CDR2 FYNNEI. CDR3 sequence (DNA): TGTGCCAGCAGTTGGACAACCAGCTACGAGCAGTACTTC. This gives the protein CASSWTTSYEQYF.